These 20 T cell receptor beta chains were all obtained from the same sample, sequenced in a study of PD-1 blockade in classical Hodgkin lymphoma. The time point was: newly diagnosed, previously untreated cHL patient sample. It was by magnetic negative selection that CD4+ T cells were purified from thawed PBMCs. Libraries were prepared by immunoSEQ multiplex PCR; TCRdb keeps only in-frame clonotypes and omits some of them. The table shows around 27,000 clones, with 70% to 90% occurring only once. Sequencing used CD4+ T cells from blood. The origin of the receptors is a human donor with classical Hodgkin lymphoma.

The chain couples TRBV27 to TRBJ2-7; D possibly corresponds to TRBD1 (6 bases). Trimming removed 2 bases at V and 3 bases at J, with 11 bases between. Germline values: CDR1 MNHEY, CDR2 SMNVEV (reference sequence). CDR3 size: 14 residues. The CDR3 is CASSLSGGHYEQYF. The DNA of the CDR3 is TGTGCCAGCAGTTTAAGTGGGGGCCACTACGAGCAGTACTTC.

The chain recombines TRBV27 with TRBJ2-7; D may be TRBD1 or TRBD2 (7 bases each). CDR3 length equals 14 residues. V shed 5 bases and J shed 3 bases, with 14 bases lying between them. CDR1 and CDR2 from the germline V gene are MNHEY and SMNVEV (reference sequence). CDR3 in amino acids: CASSPRGGVYEQYF. CDR3 DNA: TGTGCCAGCAGTCCCAGGGGGGGGGTCTACGAGCAGTACTTC.

The rearrangement joins TRBV25-1 to TRBJ1-1, with D possibly TRBD1 on 5 matching bases. The germline V gene encodes CDR1 MGHDK and CDR2 SYGVNS. V was cut by 7 bases and J by 0 bases, with 24 bases left in between. This CDR3 contains 18 residues. CDR3 loop: CASTGRRPGREMNTEAFF. In nucleotides, the CDR3 is TGTGCCAGCACCGGGAGACGGCCAGGGAGGGAAATGAACACTGAAGCTTTCTTT.

The rearrangement joins TRBV6-5 to TRBJ1-1; D uncertain. Germline V gene sequence: CDR1 MNHEY, CDR2 SVGAGI. V shed 6 bases and J shed 3 bases, with 14 bases lying between them. The CDR3 sequence is 14 residues long. CDR3 sequence reads: CASSRSSGYTEAFF. The CDR3 DNA sequence: TGTGCCAGCAGCCGCAGCAGCGGGTACACTGAAGCTTTCTTT.

V is TRBV6-1 and J is TRBJ1-5; the D is unclear. V was cut by 2 bases and J by 11 bases, with 13 bases left in between. CDR3 length equals 13 residues. Germline V gene data show CDR1 as MNHNS and CDR2 as SASEGT. The CDR3 region is CASSENAEMAQHF. The DNA of the CDR3 is TGTGCCAGCAGTGAAAACGCGGAGATGGCCCAGCATTTT.

This rearrangement joins TRBV19 to TRBJ2-2; 9 bases line up with TRBD2. CDR3 length equals 16 residues. V lost 5 bases and J lost 4; bases outside the gene matches: 8. The germline V gene encodes CDR1 LNHDA and CDR2 SQIVND (reference sequence). CDR3 loop: CASSGSGSSGTGELFF. For the CDR3, the DNA is TGTGCCAGTAGTGGTAGCGGGAGTTCGGGCACCGGGGAGCTGTTTTTT.

This chain connects TRBV27 to TRBJ1-5; D ambiguous. With 3 bases removed from V and 5 bases from J, the gap between germline ends came to 8 bases. Germline V gene data show CDR1 as MNHEY and CDR2 as SMNVEV (reference sequence). The CDR3 spans 13 residues. CDR3 amino acids: CASSLSFYQPQHF. CDR3 DNA sequence: TGTGCCAGCAGTTTGTCATTTTATCAGCCCCAGCATTTT.

The sample holds a few counts of this clone. This sequence joins TRBV18 and TRBJ2-2, with TRBD1 matching 9 bases. CDR1 is KGHSH and CDR2 is LQKENI in the germline V gene. V trimming: 6 bases; J trimming: 1 base; junction bases outside the gene matches: 3. The CDR3 spans 15 residues. CDR3 amino acids: CASSQGQGNTGELFF. The CDR3 DNA reads TGTGCCAGCTCTCAGGGACAGGGGAACACCGGGGAGCTGTTTTTT.

This chain uses TRBV19 with TRBJ2-5; unclear D gene. Trimming took 1 base from V and 5 from J, leaving 8 bases between them. The CDR3 runs to 13 residues. Germline CDR1 LNHDA, CDR2 SQIVND (reference sequence). The chain's CDR3 is CASSIGPGETQYF. CDR3 in DNA: TGTGCCAGTAGTATAGGTCCCGGTGAGACCCAGTACTTC.

The V call is TRBV20-1, the J call TRBJ2-5; D is ambiguous. The V end lost 3 bases, the J end lost 5 bases, and 4 bases lay between the germline ends. Germline V lookup: CDR1 DFQATT, CDR2 SNEGSKA (reference sequence). The CDR3 loop spans 10 amino acids. CDR3 DNA: TGCAGTGCTAGTAGCGAGACCCAGTACTTC. It encodes CSASSETQYF.

This clone was recorded once. This chain connects TRBV25-1 to TRBJ2-2, with 12 positions matching TRBD2. The CDR3 is 16 amino acids. The V gene end was trimmed by 1 base and the J gene end by 6 bases; junction bases not matched to a gene: 3. Germline V gene lookup returns CDR1 MGHDK and CDR2 SYGVNS. The CDR3 region is CASSESGLAGPGELFF. DNA for the CDR3: TGTGCCAGCAGTGAATCCGGACTAGCGGGACCCGGGGAGCTGTTTTTT. The full variable domain, completed using reference TRBV25-1 and TRBJ2-2, is EADIYQTPRYLVIGTGKKITLECSQTMGHDKMYWYQQDPGMELHLIHYSYGVNSTEKGDLSSESTVSRIRTEHFPLTLESARPSHTSQYLCASSESGLAGPGELFFGEGSRLTVL.

V is TRBV10-3 and J is TRBJ2-3; the match to TRBD2 covers 14 bases. The V segment lost 3 bases and the J segment 5 bases; nucleotides outside the gene matches: 7. The CDR3 length is 17 residues. Per germline, CDR1 ENHRY and CDR2 SYGVKD. The CDR3 region is CAISDPGLAGELDTQYF. For the CDR3, the DNA is TGTGCCATCAGTGACCCGGGACTAGCGGGAGAGTTAGATACGCAGTATTTT.

The rearrangement links TRBV6-5 to TRBJ1-6, with D hard to call. The CDR3 has 15 residues. Deletions cut 0 bases from V and 5 bases from J, with 8 bases between. The germline V gene has CDR1 MNHEY and CDR2 SVGAGI. The CDR3 region is CASSYSPKHNSPLHF. The CDR3 DNA reads TGTGCCAGCAGTTACTCTCCGAAGCATAATTCACCCCTCCACTTT.

The chain employs TRBV5-1 and TRBJ2-4; perhaps D is TRBD1 or TRBD2 (7 bases each). Deletions cut 5 bases from V and 9 bases from J, with 21 bases between. Looked up from germline, CDR1 is SGHRS and CDR2 is YFSETQ. The CDR3 consists of 15 residues. The CDR3 protein is CASSRQYDREGIQYF. The CDR3 nucleotides are TGCGCCAGCAGTCGACAATACGACAGGGAGGGCATTCAGTACTTC. Using reference TRBV5-1 and TRBJ2-4 for the parts outside the CDR3, the full variable domain is KAGVTQTPRYLIKTRGQQVTLSCSPISGHRSVSWYQQTPGQGLQFLFEYFSETQRNKGNFPGRFSGRQFSNSRSEMNVSTLELGDSALYLCASSRQYDREGIQYFGAGTRLSVL.

The genes are TRBV25-1 and TRBJ2-1; TRBD1 or TRBD2 may be the D gene (5 bases each). CDR3 length: 15 residues. The V gene lost 9 bases and the J gene lost 7 bases, with 22 bases spanning the gap. The V gene's germline CDR1 is MGHDK and CDR2 SYGVNS. The CDR3 DNA sequence: TGTGCCAGTGGGGGTTCGTGGACCGCGTTGAATGAGCAGTTCTTC. It specifies CASGGSWTALNEQFF.

The CDR3 sequence is CASSTRQGNYGYTF. The CDR3 DNA reads TGTGCCAGTAGTACCAGACAGGGTAACTATGGCTACACCTTC. The chain couples TRBV19 to TRBJ1-2; 7 positions match TRBD1. Germline loops: CDR1 LNHDA, CDR2 SQIVND (reference sequence). The CDR3 loop spans 14 amino acids. The ends lost 4 bases at V and 1 base at J; junction bases unmatched: 3.

V gene TRBV18 combines with J gene TRBJ2-7, with D possibly TRBD1 on 6 matching bases. Germline CDR1 reads KGHSH; CDR2 reads LQKENI. V lost 6 bases and J lost 6, with 21 bases in between. CDR3 length equals 15 residues. CDR3 in DNA: TGTGCCAGCTCGGAATTGGGACATATGGAGGCCGAGCAGTACTTC. Amino acids: CASSELGHMEAEQYF.

V and J are TRBV28 and TRBJ2-5, with 13 bases lining up with TRBD2. TRBJ2-7 matches the DNA end more closely, so the J call is doubtful. Looked up from germline, CDR1 is MDHEN and CDR2 is SYDVKM. CDR3 length: 15 residues. This CDR3 is CASETPGLAGVEQYF. DNA of the CDR3: TGTGCCAGCGAGACCCCCGGACTAGCGGGAGTCGAGCAGTACTTC.

The chain employs TRBV28 and TRBJ1-2, with D maybe TRBD1 (5 bases). The CDR3 has 13 amino acids. Trimming took off 2 bases at V and 7 bases at J, with 11 bases between the two ends. CDR1 is MDHEN, CDR2 SYDVKM, per germline. The CDR3 spells CASSLEGSGGYTF. CDR3 coding DNA: TGTGCCAGCAGTTTAGAGGGGAGCGGTGGCTACACCTTC.

This chain connects TRBV7-9 to TRBJ2-6, with D perhaps TRBD1 (6 bases). V was shortened by 4 bases and J by 0 bases, with 16 bases between the two germline ends. This CDR3 spans 18 amino acids. In germline, CDR1 is SEHNR, CDR2 FQNEAQ (reference sequence). In DNA, the CDR3 is TGTGCCAGCAGCTCGTACGGGACACCCGTCTCTGGGGCCAACGTCCTGACTTTC. This translates into CASSSYGTPVSGANVLTF. Full variable domain (remainder filled in from reference TRBV7-9 and TRBJ2-6): DTGVSQNPRHKITKRGQNVTFRCDPISEHNRLYWYRQTLGQGPEFLTYFQNEAQLEKSRLLSDRFSAERPKGSFSTLEIQRTEQGDSAMYLCASSSYGTPVSGANVLTFGAGSRLTVL.